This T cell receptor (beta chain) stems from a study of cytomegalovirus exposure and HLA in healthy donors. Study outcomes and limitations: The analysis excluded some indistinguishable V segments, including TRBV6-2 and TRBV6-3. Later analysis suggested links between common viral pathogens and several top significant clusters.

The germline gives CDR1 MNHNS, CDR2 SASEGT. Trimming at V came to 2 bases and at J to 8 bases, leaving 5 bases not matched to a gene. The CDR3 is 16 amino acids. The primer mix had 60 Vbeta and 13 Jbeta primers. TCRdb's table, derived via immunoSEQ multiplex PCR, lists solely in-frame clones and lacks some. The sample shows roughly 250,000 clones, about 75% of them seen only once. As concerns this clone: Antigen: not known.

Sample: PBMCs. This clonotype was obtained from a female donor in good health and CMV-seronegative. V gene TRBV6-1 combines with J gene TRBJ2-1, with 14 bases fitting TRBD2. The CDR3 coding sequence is TGTGCCAGCAGTGAAAGGGGGACTAGCGGGAGCGATGAGCAGTTCTTC. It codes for CASSERGTSGSDEQFF.